A selection of T cell receptor beta chains follows, all from one sample in a study of blood T cell repertoires in COVID-19. This table comes from immunoSEQ multiplex PCR, and its TCRdb copy is limited to in-frame clones, with some not included. Of 140,000 or so clones listed, 65% to 90% are singletons. The sample consisted of peripheral blood. The receptors were gathered from a man aged 50 or older with acute or convalescent COVID-19. The CDR3 runs from the conserved cysteine through the conserved F or W. A D gene is named only where the DNA matches it firmly. Clone size is shown for a subset of rows, as once, few, many or a class of expanded clone.

NA	TRBJ1-2	TRBV12-3/TRBV12-4	few	CASQRAASYGYTF	TGTGCCAGTCAGCGGGCGGCCTCCTATGGCTACACCTTC
NA	TRBJ1-1	TRBV10-1	once	CASSDSGSMNTEAFF	TGCGCCAGCAGTGATTCGGGGTCTATGAACACTGAAGCTTTCTTT
NA	TRBJ2-2	TRBV9	few	CASTPARGEKLGELFF	TGTGCCAGCACCCCCGCCCGGGGAGAGAAGTTAGGGGAGCTGTTTTTT
NA	TRBJ1-1	TRBV10-3	NA	CAISEYGRGNTEAFF	TGTGCCATCAGTGAGTATGGGCGGGGGAACACTGAAGCTTTCTTT
NA	TRBJ2-3	TRBV4-1	once	CASSQDSPEGDTDTQYF	TGCGCCAGCAGCCAAGATAGCCCAGAAGGTGACACAGATACGCAGTATTTT
NA	TRBJ1-2	TRBV6-5	NA	CASSYYRESDGYTF	TGTGCCAGCAGTTACTACAGGGAGTCAGATGGCTACACCTTC
TRBD1	TRBJ1-1	TRBV19	few	CAIVDRVGTEAFF	TGTGCCATTGTGGACAGGGTGGGCACTGAAGCTTTCTTT
NA	TRBJ2-7	TRBV27	once	CASSPLGAAGTTTYEQYF	TGTGCCAGCAGTCCCCTGGGAGCGGCGGGAACCACGACCTACGAGCAGTACTTC
TRBD2	TRBJ2-2	TRBV9	NA	CASSDRLAVNTGELFF	TGTGCCAGCAGCGACAGACTAGCGGTAAACACCGGGGAGCTGTTTTTT
NA	TRBJ2-5	TRBV19	once	CASSYGQTYRETQYF	TGTGCCAGTAGTTACGGACAGACGTACAGAGAGACCCAGTACTTC
TRBD1	TRBJ1-6	TRBV4-1	few	CASSQETGGLSPLHF	TGCGCCAGCAGCCAGGAGACAGGGGGGCTTTCACCCCTCCACTTT